The T cell receptor (beta chain) under discussion was sequenced for a study of T cell changes during pregnancy in multiple sclerosis. The V gene lost 5 bases and the J gene lost 1 base, with 17 bases spanning the gap. The CDR3 runs 16 residues. Per the germline V gene, CDR1 is MGHRA and CDR2 is YSYEKL. Only in-frame clones appear in the TCRdb table, and some are missing; sequencing was by immunoSEQ multiplex PCR. Of some 85,000 clones listed, approximately 92% were seen once; the top ten hold about 0.72%. The receptor was isolated from a female donor in good health, enrolled as a control in a pregnancy study. The source was peripheral blood, collected in the second trimester of pregnancy. The chain combines TRBV4-1 with TRBJ2-5; TRBD2 might be the D (5 bases). The CDR3 loop is CASSSAGVNFQETQYF. DNA for the CDR3: TGCGCCAGCAGCTCCGCCGGGGTAAATTTCCAAGAGACCCAGTACTTC.